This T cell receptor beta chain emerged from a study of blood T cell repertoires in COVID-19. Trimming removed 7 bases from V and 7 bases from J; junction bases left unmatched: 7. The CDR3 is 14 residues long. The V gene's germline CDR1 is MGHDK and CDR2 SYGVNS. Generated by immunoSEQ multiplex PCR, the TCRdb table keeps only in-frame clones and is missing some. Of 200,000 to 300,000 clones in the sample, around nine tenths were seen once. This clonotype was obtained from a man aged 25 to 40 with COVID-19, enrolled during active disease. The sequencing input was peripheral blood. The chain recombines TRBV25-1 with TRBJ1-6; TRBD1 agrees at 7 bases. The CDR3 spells CASTQDRVNSPLHF. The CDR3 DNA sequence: TGTGCCAGCACGCAAGACAGGGTGAATTCACCCCTCCACTTT.